Listed below are T cell receptor beta chains from one sample, sequenced in a study of early T cells in non-severe SARS-CoV-2 infection. Each CDR3 protein gets one entry after TCRdb re-called the 5' RACE reads with MiXCR. The table includes tens of thousands of distinct CDR3 sequences, approximately 10% detected once. The material sequenced was whole blood. These receptors all stem from an adult who was a healthcare worker with PCR-confirmed SARS-CoV-2 infection or an uninfected control (not recorded which). CDR3s include the opening cysteine and the closing phenylalanine or tryptophan. A D gene is named only where the DNA matches it firmly. The listing skips clone size in some rows; elsewhere it reads once, few, many or a size class.

v_call: TRBV5-6
clone_size: many
j_call: TRBJ1-2
d_call: NA
cdr3_aa: CASSLDRAYGYTF
cdr3_nt: TGTGCCAGCAGCTTGGACCGCGCCTATGGCTACACCTTC

v_call: TRBV12-3/TRBV12-4
clone_size: NA
j_call: TRBJ2-1
d_call: TRBD2
cdr3_aa: CASSLAGLAGDNEQFF
cdr3_nt: TGTGCCAGCAGTTTAGCCGGACTAGCGGGGGACAATGAGCAGTTCTTC

v_call: TRBV19
clone_size: NA
j_call: TRBJ1-5
d_call: NA
cdr3_aa: CASNNGGYQPQHF
cdr3_nt: TGTGCCAGTAACAATGGGGGGTATCAGCCCCAGCATTTT

v_call: TRBV18
clone_size: few
j_call: TRBJ2-7
d_call: TRBD1
cdr3_aa: CASSQPGQGSYEQYF
cdr3_nt: TGTGCCAGCTCACAACCGGGACAGGGGAGTTACGAGCAGTACTTC

v_call: TRBV20-1
clone_size: NA
j_call: TRBJ1-2
d_call: NA
cdr3_aa: CSAMGGGYGYTF
cdr3_nt: TGCAGTGCTATGGGTGGGGGCTATGGCTACACCTTC

v_call: TRBV4-1
clone_size: NA
j_call: TRBJ2-7
d_call: NA
cdr3_aa: CASSQDIGTGYEQYF
cdr3_nt: TGCGCCAGCAGCCAAGACATCGGCACAGGGTACGAGCAGTACTTC

v_call: TRBV28
clone_size: NA
j_call: TRBJ1-6
d_call: TRBD1
cdr3_aa: CASSLWGTVDSPLHF
cdr3_nt: TGTGCCAGCAGTTTATGGGGGACAGTTGATTCACCCCTCCACTTT

v_call: TRBV7-9
clone_size: many
j_call: TRBJ2-5
d_call: NA
cdr3_aa: CASSLTRRAVETQYF
cdr3_nt: TGTGCCAGCAGCTTAACGCGGAGGGCGGTCGAGACCCAGTACTTC

v_call: TRBV25-1
clone_size: NA
j_call: TRBJ1-2
d_call: TRBD1
cdr3_aa: CASRGQGEYGYTF
cdr3_nt: TGTGCCAGCAGGGGACAGGGCGAATATGGCTACACCTTC

v_call: TRBV27
clone_size: few
j_call: TRBJ2-3
d_call: NA
cdr3_aa: CASSLWEGTDTQYF
cdr3_nt: TGTGCCAGCAGTTTGTGGGAGGGCACAGATACGCAGTATTTT

v_call: TRBV20-1
clone_size: many
j_call: TRBJ2-7
d_call: NA
cdr3_aa: CSASKGGYYEQYF
cdr3_nt: TGCAGTGCTAGTAAAGGTGGTTACTACGAGCAGTACTTC

v_call: TRBV18
clone_size: many
j_call: TRBJ1-5
d_call: NA
cdr3_aa: CASSPDKTKGNQPQHF
cdr3_nt: TGTGCCAGCTCACCGGATAAAACTAAGGGGAATCAGCCCCAGCATTTT

v_call: TRBV7-2
clone_size: large
j_call: TRBJ2-1
d_call: TRBD2
cdr3_aa: CASSLGLAGVNEQFF
cdr3_nt: TGTGCCAGCAGCTTAGGTCTAGCGGGAGTTAATGAGCAGTTCTTC

v_call: TRBV11-2
clone_size: NA
j_call: TRBJ2-3
d_call: NA
cdr3_aa: CASSRTGGGDTQYF
cdr3_nt: TGTGCCAGCAGCCGCACGGGGGGCGGAGATACGCAGTATTTT

v_call: TRBV3-1
clone_size: many
j_call: TRBJ1-5
d_call: NA
cdr3_aa: CASSQTGSNQPQHF
cdr3_nt: TGTGCCAGCAGCCAAACAGGGAGCAATCAGCCCCAGCATTTT

v_call: TRBV5-6
clone_size: NA
j_call: TRBJ2-2
d_call: NA
cdr3_aa: CASGLLTGELFF
cdr3_nt: TGTGCCAGCGGCCTGTTGACCGGGGAGCTGTTTTTT

v_call: TRBV7-9
clone_size: NA
j_call: TRBJ2-4
d_call: TRBD1
cdr3_aa: CASSYEGDSPLYF
cdr3_nt: TGTGCCAGCAGCTACGAGGGGGACAGCCCTTTGTACTTC

v_call: TRBV29-1
clone_size: many
j_call: TRBJ1-3
d_call: NA
cdr3_aa: CSVQDSGNTIYF
cdr3_nt: TGCAGCGTACAGGACTCTGGAAACACCATATATTTT

v_call: TRBV3-1
clone_size: few
j_call: TRBJ2-7
d_call: TRBD1
cdr3_aa: CASSRSGTGAYEQYF
cdr3_nt: TGTGCCAGCAGCCGTTCCGGGACAGGGGCGTACGAGCAGTACTTC

v_call: TRBV10-1
clone_size: NA
j_call: TRBJ2-7
d_call: NA
cdr3_aa: CASSDQAEQYF
cdr3_nt: TGCGCCAGCAGTGACCAGGCCGAGCAGTACTTC

v_call: TRBV6-5
clone_size: few
j_call: TRBJ2-5
d_call: TRBD1
cdr3_aa: CASSYRTGGQETQYF
cdr3_nt: TGTGCCAGCAGTTACCGGACAGGAGGTCAAGAGACCCAGTACTTC

v_call: TRBV2
clone_size: many
j_call: TRBJ2-5
d_call: NA
cdr3_aa: CAGGTVTETQYF
cdr3_nt: TGTGCCGGGGGGACGGTGACAGAGACCCAGTACTTC

v_call: TRBV3-1
clone_size: NA
j_call: TRBJ2-6
d_call: NA
cdr3_aa: CASSARGVRGANVLTF
cdr3_nt: TGTGCCAGCAGCGCCCGAGGGGTGAGAGGGGCCAACGTCCTGACTTTC

v_call: TRBV30
clone_size: many
j_call: TRBJ1-1
d_call: NA
cdr3_aa: CAWKRSNTEAFF
cdr3_nt: TGTGCCTGGAAACGCTCGAACACTGAAGCTTTCTTT

v_call: TRBV6-6
clone_size: many
j_call: TRBJ2-3
d_call: NA
cdr3_aa: CASSYARDTGTDTQYF
cdr3_nt: TGTGCCAGCAGTTACGCCCGGGACACCGGCACAGATACGCAGTATTTT

v_call: TRBV28
clone_size: many
j_call: TRBJ2-7
d_call: NA
cdr3_aa: CASSFIGTTSYEQYF
cdr3_nt: TGTGCCAGCAGTTTTATCGGGACAACTTCCTACGAGCAGTACTTC

v_call: TRBV10-3
clone_size: NA
j_call: TRBJ2-3
d_call: TRBD2
cdr3_aa: CAIGLEADTQYF
cdr3_nt: TGTGCCATTGGACTAGAAGCAGATACGCAGTATTTT

v_call: TRBV5-8
clone_size: many
j_call: TRBJ2-5
d_call: NA
cdr3_aa: CASSPIGTQETQYF
cdr3_nt: TGTGCCAGCAGCCCGATCGGGACGCAAGAGACCCAGTACTTC

v_call: TRBV7-7
clone_size: few
j_call: TRBJ2-7
d_call: NA
cdr3_aa: CASSLDRDHEQYF
cdr3_nt: TGTGCCAGCAGCTTAGACAGGGACCACGAGCAGTACTTC

v_call: TRBV3-1
clone_size: few
j_call: TRBJ2-2
d_call: NA
cdr3_aa: CASSRTTRANTGELFF
cdr3_nt: TGTGCCAGCAGCCGAACTACCCGCGCGAACACCGGGGAGCTGTTTTTT

v_call: TRBV12-3/TRBV12-4
clone_size: few
j_call: TRBJ1-6
d_call: NA
cdr3_aa: CASRSGPSSSYNSPLHF
cdr3_nt: TGTGCCAGCAGATCTGGCCCTTCCAGCTCCTATAATTCACCCCTCCACTTT

v_call: TRBV20-1
clone_size: NA
j_call: TRBJ2-7
d_call: TRBD1
cdr3_aa: CSAREPGGSYYEQYF
cdr3_nt: TGCAGTGCTAGAGAGCCAGGGGGCTCCTACTACGAGCAGTACTTC

v_call: TRBV29-1
clone_size: few
j_call: TRBJ2-1
d_call: NA
cdr3_aa: CSVEDNSGYEQFF
cdr3_nt: TGCAGCGTTGAAGATAACTCTGGCTATGAGCAGTTCTTC

v_call: TRBV29-1
clone_size: many
j_call: TRBJ2-3
d_call: TRBD1
cdr3_aa: CSVRRGQLTDTQYF
cdr3_nt: TGCAGCGTCCGCAGGGGGCAGCTCACAGATACGCAGTATTTT

v_call: TRBV28
clone_size: many
j_call: TRBJ1-1
d_call: TRBD1
cdr3_aa: CASSTGTVNTEAFF
cdr3_nt: TGTGCCAGCAGTACCGGGACAGTGAACACTGAAGCTTTCTTT

v_call: TRBV28
clone_size: few
j_call: TRBJ2-7
d_call: NA
cdr3_aa: CASSFSAQQYF
cdr3_nt: TGTGCCAGCAGTTTTAGTGCCCAGCAGTACTTC

v_call: TRBV2
clone_size: few
j_call: TRBJ2-3
d_call: NA
cdr3_aa: CASSGGTKEADTQYF
cdr3_nt: TGTGCCAGCAGTGGAGGGACAAAAGAGGCAGATACGCAGTATTTT